This TCR beta chain was found in a study of T cell responses to AZD1222 COVID-19 vaccine (dated by TCRdb to about 2021). General notes on the study: AZD1222 recipients given second doses at about 4 weeks or at about 12 weeks were pooled, since spike-specific TCR depth and breadth were not found to differ between the two schedules. A total of more than 230 trial participants underwent TCR sequencing, of whom 207 had received two doses of AZD1222 and 26 had received two doses of the MenACWY control vaccine. Trial participants were enrolled by age into subgroups of 18-55, 56-69 and 70-plus years, and 148, 28 and 57 TCR-sequenced participants, respectively, were included in these subgroups. The investigation overall reported the following: The 56-69-year group was small, and its depth increase did not reach significance, likely because of low power. The whole spike protein was spanned by vaccine-associated CD4 TCRs, and dominant responses were seen in regions 160-218 and 743-854. Epitopes outside the regions mutated in the B.1.351 and B.1.1.7 variants were reportedly recognized by nearly half of the unique spike-specific TCRs. Because no day 14 peak-response samples were available, the repertoires could be characterized only after the peak T cell response. Conclusions about previously exposed vaccinees are limited because only a handful of AZD1222 recipients were SARS-CoV-2 seropositive at baseline. Participants were mostly white British and included more females than males, and it was suggested by the authors that clonal diversity may have been underestimated. Spike-specific TCR breadth and depth rose significantly after two AZD1222 doses compared with day 0 and with MenACWY recipients.

The CDR3 regions of human TCRbeta chains were subjected to immunosequencing. As for the authors' bioinformatics: Repertoire TCRs were checked for matches against a reference library of SARS-CoV-2-specific TCRs that had been generated using the MIRA antigen-specificity platform. Breadth meant the fraction of unique TCRs that were SARS-CoV-2-associated, whereas depth meant the fraction of total T cells that were SARS-CoV-2-associated. Each spike-specific TCR was assigned to its reactive spike region and to a CD4 or CD8 class using the MIRA data. Log10-transformed breadth and depth values were compared by one-way ANOVA with Sidak's multiple comparisons tests. TCRdb took this table from immuneACCESS and kept in-frame rearrangements with V and J called. Such tables lack part of the clones; where checked against another copy, unresolved V genes explain under half of the gap, and the rest is unexplained. V and J calls and clone size are as listed in that table; D and trimming were resolved from the DNA. This sample has approximately 100,000 clones in its table, and roughly nine tenths of those were observed once. The ten biggest clones cover around 6.8% of the sample.

This clone occurred once. No antigen is known for it. Base-call qualities are not available, and no considerably larger clone is one nucleotide away. The time point tag for this specimen amounts to: baseline before first vaccination. The vaccinee samples were drawn from two UK trials, COV001 and COV002, one of which was a single-blind randomized controlled phase 2/3 trial testing AZD1222 (ChAdOx1 nCoV-19) in healthy adults. For TCRbeta chain sequencing, PBMC samples were collected from trial participants at day 0 and at day 28 after the second dose. This TCR was sampled from an adult in good health. The sample here was peripheral blood, taken on day 0 of AZD1222 vaccination.

The nucleotides read TGTGCCAGCAGCTTAACGGCAGACTTGAACACTGAAGCTTTCTTT. It is translated as CASSLTADLNTEAFF. The chain is encoded by TRBV7-3 joined to TRBJ1-1, with no D gene named confidently. In the germline V gene, CDR1 corresponds to SGHTA and CDR2 to FQGTGA. From cysteine to phenylalanine, the CDR3 is 15 amino acids long. The only DNA kept is the CDR3, 45 bases in frame from the first base. V and J are truncated by 0 bases and 0 bases respectively, leaving an intervening sequence of 8 bases.